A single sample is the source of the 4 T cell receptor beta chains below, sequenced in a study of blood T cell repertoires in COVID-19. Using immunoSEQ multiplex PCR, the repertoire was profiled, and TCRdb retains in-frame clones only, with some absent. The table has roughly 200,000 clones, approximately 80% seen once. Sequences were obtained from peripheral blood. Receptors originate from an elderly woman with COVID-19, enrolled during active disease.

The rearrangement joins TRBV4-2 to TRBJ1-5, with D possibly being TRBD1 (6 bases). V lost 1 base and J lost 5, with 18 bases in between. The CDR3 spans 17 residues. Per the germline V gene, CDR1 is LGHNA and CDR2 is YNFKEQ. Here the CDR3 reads CASSQVNSGVGDQPQHF. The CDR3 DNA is TGTGCCAGCAGCCAAGTTAATTCAGGGGTCGGAGATCAGCCCCAGCATTTT.

DNA of the CDR3: TGTGCCAGCAGCCTACCTCGGGGGTCGGTTCAGCCCCAGCATTTT. Residues: CASSLPRGSVQPQHF. V and J are TRBV28 and TRBJ1-5, with D maybe TRBD1 (5 bases). CDR3 size: 15 residues. Per germline, CDR1 MDHEN and CDR2 SYDVKM. The V and J ends lost 6 bases and 6 bases respectively, with 18 bases between them.

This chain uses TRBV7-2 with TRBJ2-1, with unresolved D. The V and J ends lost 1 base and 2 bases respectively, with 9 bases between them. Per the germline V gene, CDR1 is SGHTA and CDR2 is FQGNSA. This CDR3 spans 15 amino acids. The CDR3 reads CASSLESAPYNEQFF. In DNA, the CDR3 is TGTGCCAGCAGCTTAGAAAGCGCCCCCTACAATGAGCAGTTCTTC. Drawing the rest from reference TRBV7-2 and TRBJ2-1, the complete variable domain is GAGVSQSPSNKVTEKGKDVELRCDPISGHTALYWYRQSLGQGLEFLIYFQGNSAPDKSGLPSDRFSAERTGGSVSTLTIQRTQQEDSAVYLCASSLESAPYNEQFFGPGTRLTVL.

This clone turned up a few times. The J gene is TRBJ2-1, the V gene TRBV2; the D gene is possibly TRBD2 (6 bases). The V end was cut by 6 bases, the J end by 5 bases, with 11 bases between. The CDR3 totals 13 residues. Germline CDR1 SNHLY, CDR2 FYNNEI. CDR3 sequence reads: CASSRDLNNEQFF. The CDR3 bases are TGTGCCAGCAGCCGGGACTTAAACAATGAGCAGTTCTTC.